This entry lists 10 T cell receptor beta chains sequenced from one sample in a study of T cell changes during pregnancy in multiple sclerosis. Sequenced by immunoSEQ multiplex PCR; TCRdb stores in-frame clones only, minus some. This sample has tens of thousands of clones; 90% to 95% occur once, and the top ten carry approximately 0.69%. Specimen: CD4+ T cells from peripheral blood mononuclear cells, collected in the first trimester of pregnancy. Receptors were obtained from a female donor with multiple sclerosis, enrolled in a pregnancy study.

This sequence joins TRBV28 and TRBJ2-1, with TRBD2 matching 7 bases. The germline V gene encodes CDR1 MDHEN and CDR2 SYDVKM. Losses at the gene ends were 8 bases for V and 5 bases for J; bases not matched to a gene: 9. The CDR3 loop spans 14 amino acids. The chain's CDR3 is CASGTGRGNNEQFF. CDR3 nucleotides: TGTGCCAGCGGCACGGGGCGGGGGAACAATGAGCAGTTCTTC.

This clone was seen only once. The chain employs TRBV7-3 and TRBJ1-5; TRBD1 aligns across 12 bases. CDR3 length: 17 amino acids. CDR1 is SGHTA, CDR2 FQGTGA, per germline. The ends lost 7 bases at V and 3 bases at J; junction bases unmatched: 10. This chain's CDR3 is CASNGTGGSGDNQPQHF. The CDR3 DNA reads TGTGCCAGCAATGGGACAGGGGGCAGTGGTGACAATCAGCCCCAGCATTTT.

This sequence joins TRBV19 and TRBJ1-2; 9 nucleotides agree with TRBD1. J lost 8 bases, V lost 0 bases, and 13 bases had no gene match. CDR1 and CDR2 from the germline V gene are LNHDA and SQIVND (reference sequence). This CDR3 contains 17 residues. CDR3 in DNA: TGTGCCAGTAGTATAGATCTTGGGACAGGGCCGCAAGGAGGCTACACCTTC. It specifies CASSIDLGTGPQGGYTF.

This chain links TRBV11-1 with TRBJ1-2, with D tentatively TRBD1 (5 bases). The germline V gene has CDR1 SGHAT and CDR2 FQDESV (reference sequence). This CDR3 spans 16 amino acids. Trimming cost V 2 bases and J 4 bases, with 17 bases left between them. For the CDR3, the DNA is TGTGCCAGCAGCTTAAACCCGACAGCAGCAAGCTATGGCTACACCTTC. Protein product: CASSLNPTAASYGYTF.

The gene calls are TRBV7-2 and TRBJ2-4, with 9 bases matching TRBD2. This CDR3 is 12 amino acids long. The V gene end was trimmed by 1 base and the J gene end by 14 bases; junction bases not matched to a gene: 3. Per the germline V gene, CDR1 is SGHTA and CDR2 is FQGNSA. This CDR3 is CASSLVAGGEYF. For the CDR3, the DNA is TGTGCCAGCAGCTTAGTTGCGGGGGGGGAGTACTTC.

This rearrangement joins TRBV4-3 to TRBJ2-7, with D hard to call. Germline assignment: CDR1 LGHNA and CDR2 YSLEER. This CDR3 region has 15 residues. V was cut by 0 bases and J by 2 bases, with 11 bases left in between. The DNA of the CDR3 is TGCGCCAGCAGCCAAGATGGGCAGGTTGCCTACGAGCAGTACTTC. As protein: CASSQDGQVAYEQYF.

The rearrangement links TRBV9 to TRBJ1-2; 8 bases fit TRBD1. This CDR3 has 15 amino acids. V dropped 4 bases and J dropped 4; count of bases not matched to a gene: 9. Germline assignment: CDR1 SGDLS and CDR2 YYNGEE. The CDR3 reads CASSPQPGQGYGYTF. The CDR3 DNA reads as TGTGCCAGCAGCCCACAACCCGGACAGGGCTATGGCTACACCTTC.

The chain carries TRBV6-1 and TRBJ1-5, with 9 bases lining up with TRBD1. This CDR3 has 13 amino acids. V was pared by 5 bases and J by 6 bases, with 2 bases of the junction left unmatched. CDR1 is MNHNS, CDR2 SASEGT, per germline. CDR3: CASSRDRVQPQHF. The CDR3 nucleotides read TGTGCCAGCAGTCGGGACAGGGTTCAGCCCCAGCATTTT.

The chain recombines TRBV9 with TRBJ1-1; TRBD1 agrees at 7 bases. After removal of 0 bases from V and 4 bases from J, the junction contained 6 bases not matched to a gene. Germline CDR1 reads SGDLS; CDR2 reads YYNGEE. CDR3 size: 15 residues. In DNA form, the CDR3 reads TGTGCCAGCAGCGTAGAGGGGGCGTCGGTCACTGAAGCTTTCTTT. Translation gives CASSVEGASVTEAFF. Using reference TRBV9 and TRBJ1-1 for the parts outside the CDR3, the full variable domain is DSGVTQTPKHLITATGQRVTLRCSPRSGDLSVYWYQQSLDQGLQFLIQYYNGEERAKGNILERFSAQQFPDLHSELNLSSLELGDSALYFCASSVEGASVTEAFFGQGTRLTVV.

V gene TRBV7-3 combines with J gene TRBJ2-2; D possibly corresponds to TRBD2 (7 bases). The CDR3 length is 15 residues. Germline V gene lookup returns CDR1 SGHTA and CDR2 FQGTGA. V was cut by 2 bases and J by 6 bases, with 13 bases left in between. The CDR3 loop reads CASSLLPGGAGELFF. The CDR3 DNA reads TGTGCCAGCAGCTTATTACCGGGGGGCGCCGGGGAGCTGTTTTTT.